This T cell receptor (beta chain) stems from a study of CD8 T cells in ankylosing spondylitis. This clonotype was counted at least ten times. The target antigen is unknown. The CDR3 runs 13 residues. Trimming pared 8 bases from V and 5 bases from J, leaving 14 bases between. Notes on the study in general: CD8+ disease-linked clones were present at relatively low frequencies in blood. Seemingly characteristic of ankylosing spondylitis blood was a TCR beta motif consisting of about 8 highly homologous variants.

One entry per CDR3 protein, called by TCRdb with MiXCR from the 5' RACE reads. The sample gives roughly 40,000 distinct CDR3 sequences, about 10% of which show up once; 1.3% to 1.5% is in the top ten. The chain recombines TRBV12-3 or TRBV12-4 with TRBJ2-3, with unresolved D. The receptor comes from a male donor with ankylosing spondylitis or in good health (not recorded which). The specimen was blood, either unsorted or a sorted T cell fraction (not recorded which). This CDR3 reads CASCPSGLDTQYF. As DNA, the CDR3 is TGTGCCAGCTGCCCGTCGGGCCTAGATACGCAGTATTTT.